A single sample gave rise to the 17 T cell receptor beta chains below, sequenced in a study of identical twins. TCRdb processed the 5' RACE reads anew with MiXCR; each CDR3 protein has one entry. The sample has about 210,000 distinct CDR3 sequences; around 9.6% are singletons. Material: memory (CD45RO+) T cells sorted from blood. Source of these receptors: a woman under 30 in good health.

This clonotype was recorded a few times. The V call is TRBV7-3, the J call TRBJ1-6; the D gene is possibly TRBD1 (5 bases). Germline V gene data show CDR1 as SGHTA and CDR2 as FQGTGA. V lost 2 bases to trimming and J lost 7 bases, with 12 bases between them. This CDR3 is built from 15 residues. The CDR3 nucleotides read TGTGCCAGCAGCTTACAGGCAGGGAAAAATTCACCCCTCCACTTT. Amino acid sequence: CASSLQAGKNSPLHF.

This clonotype was observed a few times. V gene TRBV30 combines with J gene TRBJ2-1; 14 bases map to TRBD2. Germline V gene data show CDR1 as GTSNPN and CDR2 as SVGIG (reference sequence). The CDR3 consists of 18 residues. V shed 2 bases, J shed 3 bases, and the junction held 9 bases outside the gene matches. The CDR3 nucleotides read TGTGCCTGGAGTAACCCGGGACTAGCGGGAGATCGCTACAATGAGCAGTTCTTC. Protein product: CAWSNPGLAGDRYNEQFF.

This sequence joins TRBV6-5 and TRBJ2-3; 13 bases agree with TRBD2. The J segment lost 5 bases and the V segment lost 5 bases, leaving 4 bases of the junction unmatched. Per the germline V gene, CDR1 is MNHEY and CDR2 is SVGAGI. The CDR3 has 15 amino acids. The CDR3 spells CASSTSGGAGDTQYF. The CDR3 region has the DNA TGTGCCAGCAGTACTAGCGGGGGGGCCGGAGATACGCAGTATTTT.

This clonotype occurred many times. The rearrangement uses TRBV7-2 and TRBJ2-3; D is perhaps TRBD1 (5 bases). Deletions cut 5 bases from V and 0 bases from J, with 9 bases between. This CDR3 spans 14 amino acids. CDR1 is SGHTA and CDR2 is FQGNSA in the germline V gene. CDR3 nucleotides: TGTGCCAGCAGCCTAAGACAGAGCACAGATACGCAGTATTTT. Translating it yields CASSLRQSTDTQYF.

The rearrangement uses TRBV20-1 and TRBJ2-7; 9 nucleotides match TRBD1. CDR1 and CDR2 (germline): DFQATT, SNEGSKA (reference sequence). Trimming cost V 3 bases and J 2 bases; bases outside gene matches: 5. The CDR3 loop spans 14 amino acids. The CDR3: CSARGDRAPYEQYF. The CDR3 coding sequence is TGCAGTGCTAGGGGGGACAGGGCCCCCTACGAGCAGTACTTC.

This clonotype was seen a handful of times. The gene calls are TRBV29-1 and TRBJ1-1; 9 bases align to TRBD1. The CDR3 loop spans 12 amino acids. Germline CDR1 reads SQVTM; CDR2 reads ANQGSEA. V lost 6 bases to trimming and J lost 7 bases; unmatched junction nucleotides: 6. The CDR3 spells CSVRDRDGEAFF. CDR3 coding DNA: TGCAGCGTCCGGGACAGGGACGGTGAAGCTTTCTTT. Full variable domain (outside the CDR3, taken from reference TRBV29-1 and TRBJ1-1): SAVISQKPSRDICQRGTSLTIQCQVDSQVTMMFWYRQQPGQSLTLIATANQGSEATYESGFVIDKFPISRPNLTFSTLTVSNMSPEDSSIYLCSVRDRDGEAFFGQGTRLTVV.

This clonotype has only a few counts. The gene calls are TRBV10-2 and TRBJ2-3, with TRBD2 matching over 12 bases. Germline CDR1 is WSHSY and CDR2 is SAAADI. Unmatched junction bases numbered 13, after V lost 8 bases and J lost 4 bases. This CDR3 has 17 amino acids. The CDR3 DNA sequence: TGCGCCAGCCTACCGGGACTAGCGGGCCTAAGGGCAGATACGCAGTATTTT. Translated, it gives CASLPGLAGLRADTQYF.

This clonotype was detected a few times. This chain connects TRBV2 to TRBJ2-4; D not certain. CDR1 and CDR2 from the germline V gene are SNHLY and FYNNEI. CDR3 length: 15 residues. Between the trimmed V and J ends, which lost 4 bases and 0 bases, there was a span of 10 bases. CDR3 protein: CASSAIGLAKNIQYF. In DNA form, the CDR3 reads TGTGCCAGCAGTGCTATCGGATTAGCCAAAAACATTCAGTACTTC.

This clonotype came up many times. The J gene is TRBJ1-3, the V gene TRBV12-3 or TRBV12-4, with no clear D. Trimming took 6 bases from V and 4 from J, leaving 16 bases between them. This CDR3 has 15 amino acids. The CDR3 reads CASSLSGGFGNTIYF. CDR3 DNA: TGTGCCAGCAGCCTAAGCGGCGGATTCGGAAACACCATATATTTT.

This clonotype was observed at least ten times. The chain links TRBV20-1 to TRBJ2-3; D tentatively reads TRBD1 or TRBD2 (6 bases each). Trimming cost V 4 bases and J 1 base, with 9 bases left between them. The CDR3 has 13 residues. Germline-derived CDR1 and CDR2 are DFQATT and SNEGSKA (reference sequence). CDR3 coding DNA: TGCAGTGCTAACGGGGGCGGCACAGATACGCAGTATTTT. Translation gives CSANGGGTDTQYF.

This clonotype came up a few times. The chain carries TRBV30 and TRBJ1-6; maybe TRBD1 (5 bases). V lost 2 bases and J 8 bases, leaving 10 bases between the germline ends. Germline CDR1 reads GTSNPN; CDR2 reads SVGIG (reference sequence). CDR3 size: 13 residues. As DNA, the CDR3 is TGTGCCTGGAGTTTGGGGCCCTATTCACCCCTCCACTTT. Its protein is CAWSLGPYSPLHF.

This chain links TRBV30 with TRBJ2-2, with D uncertain. V was pared by 0 bases and J by 4 bases, with 9 bases between. The CDR3 consists of 14 residues. Germline V gives CDR1 GTSNPN, CDR2 SVGIG (reference sequence). The CDR3 is CAWSVRLTTGELFF. CDR3 sequence (DNA): TGTGCCTGGAGTGTACGGCTTACCACCGGGGAGCTGTTTTTT.

The V call is TRBV7-2, the J call TRBJ2-3; tentative D call: TRBD2 (6 bases). The CDR3 extends over 16 amino acids. V dropped 3 bases and J dropped 0 bases, with 13 bases sitting between them. CDR1 is SGHTA, CDR2 FQGNSA, per germline. CDR3 region: CASSFSGGASTDTQYF. In DNA form, the CDR3 reads TGTGCCAGCAGCTTCTCCGGCGGGGCTAGCACAGATACGCAGTATTTT.

This clonotype has a count of ten or more. The chain is built from TRBV20-1 and TRBJ2-4; possibly TRBD1 for D (6 bases). Trimming stripped 4 bases from V and 5 bases from J, with 6 bases between. The CDR3 totals 11 residues. Germline V CDR1 and CDR2: DFQATT, SNEGSKA (reference sequence). The CDR3 DNA follows: TGCAGTGCTAACAGGGAAAACATTCAGTACTTC. It is translated as CSANRENIQYF.

This clonotype was detected only a few times. CDR3 nucleotide sequence: TGTGCCAGCAGTGCGCCTTACGAGCAGTACTTC. This sequence encodes CASSAPYEQYF. V and J are TRBV6-6 and TRBJ2-7, with unresolved D. V lost 5 bases and J lost 4, with 6 bases in between. Germline CDR1 MNHNY, CDR2 SVGAGI (reference sequence). This CDR3 contains 11 residues.

This clonotype was seen a handful of times. The chain is built from TRBV7-9 and TRBJ1-3; tentative D call: TRBD1 (6 bases). The V gene's germline CDR1 is SEHNR and CDR2 FQNEAQ (reference sequence). The length of the CDR3 is 14 residues. V lost 7 bases and J lost 1, with 11 bases in between. CDR3 nucleotides: TGTGCCAGCACCAGGACAGATTCTGGAAACACCATATATTTT. Translated, it gives CASTRTDSGNTIYF.

There are many counts of this clonotype. This sequence joins TRBV10-3 and TRBJ2-2, with 8 positions matching TRBD1. J gave up 7 bases and V 5 bases, and 9 bases lay outside the gene matches. The CDR3 has 15 amino acids. The germline gives CDR1 ENHRY, CDR2 SYGVKD. This CDR3 is CAISYDRGRYGELFF. The CDR3 coding sequence is TGTGCCATCAGTTACGACAGGGGACGATACGGGGAGCTGTTTTTT.